This is a list of T cell receptor beta chains from one sample in a study of blood T cell repertoires in COVID-19. The assay was immunoSEQ multiplex PCR, and TCRdb's table has in-frame clones only and misses some. The table lists over 100,000 clones, roughly 87% of them singletons. Material: peripheral blood. Every receptor here comes from an elderly man with acute or convalescent COVID-19. Both conserved end residues are part of each CDR3. Fields, in order: clone size, J gene, V gene, D gene, CDR3 DNA, CDR3 protein. D genes are given only for firm matches. Size tells how often a clone was seen (once, few, many) or the class of an expanded clone, and some rows leave it out.

once TRBJ1-6 TRBV27 NA TGTGCCAGCAGTTTGGGGGGGACGGGTTCACCCCTCCACTTT CASSLGGTGSPLHF
NA TRBJ1-1 TRBV18 TRBD1 TGTGCCAGCTCACCGGGCCGACAGGGGAACACTGAAGCTTTCTTT CASSPGRQGNTEAFF
NA TRBJ2-6 TRBV2 NA TGTGCCAGCAGTGACACGGAGATTTACTCTGGGGCCAACGTCCTGACTTTC CASSDTEIYSGANVLTF
NA TRBJ1-2 TRBV7-8 NA TGTGCCAGCAGCTCCTTTGGGGGGGAAAGATATGGCTACACCTTC CASSSFGGERYGYTF
NA TRBJ2-6 TRBV7-2 NA TGTGCCTCTCGGGGCTCTGGGGCCAACGTCCTGACTTTC CASRGSGANVLTF
NA TRBJ2-3 TRBV4-3 TRBD2 TGCGCCAGCAGCCACCTAGCGGGAAGCACAGATACGCAGTATTTT CASSHLAGSTDTQYF
NA TRBJ2-1 TRBV6-4 NA TGTGCCAGCAGTCTCACTAGGACAGTCCACAATGAGCAGTTCTTC CASSLTRTVHNEQFF
NA TRBJ2-7 TRBV7-2 TRBD2 TGTGCCAGCAGCCAACAACAATATAGCGGGAGCAACGAGCAGTACTTC CASSQQQYSGSNEQYF
NA TRBJ1-6 TRBV7-2 TRBD1 TGTGCCAGCAGCCCCTATCAGGGGGTCACCAATTCACCCCTCCACTTT CASSPYQGVTNSPLHF
NA TRBJ2-5 TRBV10-3 NA TGTGCCATCAGTTCCGGGACACGGCAAGAGACCCAGTACTTC CAISSGTRQETQYF
NA TRBJ1-2 TRBV5-1 TRBD1 TGCGCCAGCAGCTTAGGGGGGACAGGGGCCTATGGCTACACCTTC CASSLGGTGAYGYTF
NA TRBJ2-7 TRBV7-2 TRBD1 TGTGCCAGCAGTCAGGACAGGGGGCGCCCCGAGCAGTACTTC CASSQDRGRPEQYF
NA TRBJ1-1 TRBV19 NA TGTGCCAGTAGCCACGGGGGCACTGAAGCTTTCTTT CASSHGGTEAFF
NA TRBJ1-2 TRBV7-2 TRBD1 TGTGCCAGCAGCTTCGAAGACAGGGGAGGCTACACCTTC CASSFEDRGGYTF
NA TRBJ2-2 TRBV7-2 NA TGTGCCAGCAGCTCCCCCGCCAGGGTTAACACCGGGGAGCTGTTTTTT CASSSPARVNTGELFF
once TRBJ1-5 TRBV19 NA TGTGCCAGTAGCCCCCTAGTTTGGCCCCAGCATTTT CASSPLVWPQHF
NA TRBJ2-7 TRBV6-1 TRBD1 TGTGCCAGCAGTGAAAATAGACAGGGCCCCTACGAGCAGTACTTC CASSENRQGPYEQYF
NA TRBJ1-4 TRBV14 TRBD1 TGTGCCAGCAGCCAAGATAAACAGGGGCATGAAAAACTGTTTTTT CASSQDKQGHEKLFF
NA TRBJ1-1 TRBV9 NA TGTGCCAGCAGCGTGCAGGACTACACTGAAGCTTTCTTT CASSVQDYTEAFF
once TRBJ2-7 TRBV5-5 NA TGTGCCAGCAGAACGGGTGCAGCCTACGAGCAGTACTTC CASRTGAAYEQYF
NA TRBJ2-5 TRBV3-1/TRBV3-2 NA TGTGCCAGCAGCCCGACAGGGATGGGACTGGAGACCCAGTACTTC CASSPTGMGLETQYF
NA TRBJ1-4 TRBV10-3 NA TGTGCCATCAGTGAATTGCAGGGGTATGAAAAACTGTTTTTT CAISELQGYEKLFF
NA TRBJ2-4 TRBV18 TRBD2 TGTGCCAGCTCACCACCAGGACTAGCCCATACAGGAAACATTCAGTACTTC CASSPPGLAHTGNIQYF
NA TRBJ1-3 TRBV27 NA TGTGCCAGCAGTCCCCTCCCCGGCTCTGGAAACACCATATATTTT CASSPLPGSGNTIYF
NA TRBJ2-1 TRBV5-1 NA TGCGCCAGCAGCTCGACGAGGAGCTCCTACAATGAGCAGTTCTTC CASSSTRSSYNEQFF
few TRBJ1-1 TRBV6-6 NA TGTGCCAGCAGTTACTCGGAGGGAGGGACTGAAGCTTTCTTT CASSYSEGGTEAFF
few TRBJ1-2 TRBV18 NA TGTGCCAGCTCACCACAGAGAGATTACAGTGGCTACACCTTC CASSPQRDYSGYTF
once TRBJ2-3 TRBV3-1/TRBV3-2 NA TGTGCCAGCAGCCAAGATCTTGGCCCTAGAACAGATACGCAGTATTTT CASSQDLGPRTDTQYF
NA TRBJ2-2 TRBV29-1 NA TGCAGCGTTGCCGACACCGGGGAGCTGTTTTTT CSVADTGELFF
NA TRBJ1-5 TRBV6-4 TRBD1 TGTGCCAGCGCCCCCCAGGGGGGTAGCAATCAGCCCCAGCATTTT CASAPQGGSNQPQHF
NA TRBJ1-3 TRBV5-1 NA TGCGCCAGCAGCCAGGACAGCCGCTCTGGAAACACCATATATTTT CASSQDSRSGNTIYF
NA TRBJ2-5 TRBV5-8 TRBD1 TGTGCCAGCAGCTTGGGAACAGGGGTTGGAGAGACCCAGTACTTC CASSLGTGVGETQYF